This T cell receptor (beta chain) originates from a study of cytotoxic CD8 clonotypes in ibrutinib-treated CLL. Looking at the study overall: Partial responses numbered some 25 and complete responses 2; after a median about 68 months, roughly 15 stayed remitted and approximately twelve progressed.

Produced via immunoSEQ multiplex PCR; TCRdb's table is partial and in-frame only. Of hundreds of thousands of clones detected, 70% appear once; the ten largest clones hold about 16%. The V gene lost 0 bases and the J gene lost 12 bases, with 12 bases spanning the gap. CDR3 size: 11 residues. The germline V gene has CDR1 GTSNPN and CDR2 SVGIG (reference sequence). The authors obtained around 2 micrograms of genomic DNA from cryopreserved PBMCs for TCR beta libraries. This sequence joins TRBV30 and TRBJ2-7, with D possibly being TRBD2 (7 bases). Sequenced material: PBMCs, taken after 24 months of ibrutinib treatment. The receptor's source is a human donor with chronic lymphocytic leukemia. The CDR3 sequence is CAWSVGEGVYF. The CDR3 bases are TGTGCCTGGAGTGTTGGGGAGGGGGTGTACTTC.